This T cell receptor (beta chain) was sequenced in a study of T-cell reconstitution after alpha-beta-depleted transplantation in children (TCRdb year 2016). For context, the study as a whole: The study quantitatively tracked T-cell immune reconstitution after TCRalphabeta/CD19-depleted allogeneic hematopoietic cell transplantation in children using TCR repertoire profiling.

This clonotype appeared many times. Its antigen is currently not known. No much larger clonotype is one base removed from it; base qualities were not supplied. V and J are truncated by 5 bases and 1 base respectively, leaving an intervening sequence of 11 bases. For CDR1 and CDR2, the germline V gene lists SGHTA and FQGNSA. The CDR3 numbers 15 residues from cysteine through phenylalanine. Only CDR3 DNA remains: 45 bases, in frame from the first base. Receptor libraries were prepared by PCR. Sequencing instrument: Illumina HiSeq 2500. To normalize quantification of the TCRbeta repertoire, the TCR libraries were built with molecular barcoding that relied on unique molecular identifiers. The public reads were quality trimmed at Q25 with fastp and then assembled into clones with MiXCR by TCRdb, keeping productive beta chains. Each record represents a unique CDR3 protein, reported with the most common genes and DNA among its rows. This sample gives roughly 220,000 distinct CDR3 sequences in total; about 8.8% of them show up just once. The top ten hold approximately 5% of the sample.

This chain joins TRBV7-2 to TRBJ2-2, with the D gene too uncertain to name. The TCR originated in a human donor who donated a stem cell graft to a child with SCID. The sequenced sample was PBMCs from the stem cell graft donor, obtained from the stem cell graft. The nucleotide sequence reads TGTGCCAGCAGCCCCCGGAACGGGAACACCGGGGAGCTGTTTTTT. This gives the protein CASSPRNGNTGELFF. The CDR3 plus the reference TRBV7-2 and TRBJ2-2 genes for the other parts give the full variable domain: GAGVSQSPSNKVTEKGKDVELRCDPISGHTALYWYRQSLGQGLEFLIYFQGNSAPDKSGLPSDRFSAERTGGSVSTLTIQRTQQEDSAVYLCASSPRNGNTGELFFGEGSRLTVL.